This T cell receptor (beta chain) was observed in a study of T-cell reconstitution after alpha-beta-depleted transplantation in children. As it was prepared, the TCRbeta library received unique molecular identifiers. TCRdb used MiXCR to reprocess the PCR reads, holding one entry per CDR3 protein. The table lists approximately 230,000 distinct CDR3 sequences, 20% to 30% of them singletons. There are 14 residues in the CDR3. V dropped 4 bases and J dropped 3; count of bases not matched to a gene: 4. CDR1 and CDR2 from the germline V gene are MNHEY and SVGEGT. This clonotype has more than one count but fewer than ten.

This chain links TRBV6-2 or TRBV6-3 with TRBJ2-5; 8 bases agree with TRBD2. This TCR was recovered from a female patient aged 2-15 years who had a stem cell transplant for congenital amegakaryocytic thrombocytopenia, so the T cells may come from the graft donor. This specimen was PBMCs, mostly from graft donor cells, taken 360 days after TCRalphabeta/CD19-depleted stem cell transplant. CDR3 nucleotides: TGTGCCAGCAGTTCGACTAGCGCCAAAGAGACCCAGTACTTC. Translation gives CASSSTSAKETQYF.